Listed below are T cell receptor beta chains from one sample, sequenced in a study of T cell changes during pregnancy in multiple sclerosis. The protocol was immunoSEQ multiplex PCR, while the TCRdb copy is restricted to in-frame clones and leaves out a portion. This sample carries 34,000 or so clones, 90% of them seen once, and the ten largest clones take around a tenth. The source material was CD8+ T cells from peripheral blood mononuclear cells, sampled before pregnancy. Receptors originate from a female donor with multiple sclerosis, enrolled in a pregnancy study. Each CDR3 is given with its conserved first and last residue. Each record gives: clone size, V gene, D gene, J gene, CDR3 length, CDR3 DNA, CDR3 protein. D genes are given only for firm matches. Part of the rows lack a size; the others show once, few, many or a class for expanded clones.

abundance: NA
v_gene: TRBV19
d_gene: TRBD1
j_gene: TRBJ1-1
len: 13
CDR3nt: TGTGCCAGTGGTCAGGGGGTGAACACTGAAGCTTTCTTT
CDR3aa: CASGQGVNTEAFF

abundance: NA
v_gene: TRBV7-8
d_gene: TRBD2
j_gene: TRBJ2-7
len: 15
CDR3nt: TGTGCCAGCAGCTCCGTAGCGGGGACGACCTACGAGCAGTACTTC
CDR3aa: CASSSVAGTTYEQYF

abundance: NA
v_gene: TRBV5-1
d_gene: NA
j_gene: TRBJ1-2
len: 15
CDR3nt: TGCGCCAGCAGCTTGGATCAGGGCGGAAGCTATGGCTACACCTTC
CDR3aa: CASSLDQGGSYGYTF

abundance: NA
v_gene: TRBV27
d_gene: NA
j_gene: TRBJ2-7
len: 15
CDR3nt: TGTGCCAGCAGTTTCGAGACACCGAGCTCCTACGAGCAGTACTTC
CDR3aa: CASSFETPSSYEQYF

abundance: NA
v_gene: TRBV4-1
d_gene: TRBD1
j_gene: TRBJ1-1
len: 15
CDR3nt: TGCGCCAGCAGCCAAGGGGACAGGGGGCCCACTGAAGCTTTCTTT
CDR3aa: CASSQGDRGPTEAFF

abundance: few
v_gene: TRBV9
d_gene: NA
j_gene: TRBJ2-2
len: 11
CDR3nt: TGTGCCAGCACAGGCACCGGGGAGCTGTTTTTT
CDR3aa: CASTGTGELFF

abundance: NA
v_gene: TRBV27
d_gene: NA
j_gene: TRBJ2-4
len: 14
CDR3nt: TGTGCCAGCAGTTTATCTGGAACGGGAAACATTCAGTACTTC
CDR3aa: CASSLSGTGNIQYF

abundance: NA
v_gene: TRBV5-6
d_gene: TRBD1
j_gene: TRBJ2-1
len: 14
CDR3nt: TGTGCCAGCAGCCCGGAGGACAGGGACGGTGAGCAGTTCTTC
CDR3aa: CASSPEDRDGEQFF

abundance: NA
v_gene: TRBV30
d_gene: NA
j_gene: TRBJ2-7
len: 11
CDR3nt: TGTGCCTGGGCGGTGGGCTACGAGCAGTACTTC
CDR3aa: CAWAVGYEQYF

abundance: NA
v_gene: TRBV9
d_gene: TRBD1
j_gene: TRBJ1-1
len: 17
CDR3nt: TGTGCCAGCAGCGTCTACCGGGACAGGGAGGCGCACACTGAAGCTTTCTTT
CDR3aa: CASSVYRDREAHTEAFF

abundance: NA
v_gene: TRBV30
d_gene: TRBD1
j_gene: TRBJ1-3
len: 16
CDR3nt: TGTGCCTGGAGCGGGGGACAGGGAAAATTTGGAAACACCATATATTTT
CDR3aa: CAWSGGQGKFGNTIYF

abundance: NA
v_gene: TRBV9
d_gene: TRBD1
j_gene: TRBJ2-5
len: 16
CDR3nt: TGTGCCAGCAGCCCGCGGACAGGTGAACAACAAGAGACCCAGTACTTC
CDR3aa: CASSPRTGEQQETQYF

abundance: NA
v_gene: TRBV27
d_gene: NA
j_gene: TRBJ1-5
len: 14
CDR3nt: TGTGCCAGCAGTTTAGCAGGGAGGGGTCAGCCCCAGCATTTT
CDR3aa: CASSLAGRGQPQHF

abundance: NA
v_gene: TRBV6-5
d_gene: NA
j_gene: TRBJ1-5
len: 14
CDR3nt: TGTGCCAGCAGTTACTCAGGGGGCAATCAGCCCCAGCATTTT
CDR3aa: CASSYSGGNQPQHF

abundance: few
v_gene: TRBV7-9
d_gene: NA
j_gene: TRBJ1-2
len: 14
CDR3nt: TGTGCCAGCAGCTTAGACGCGATTATCTATGGCTACACCTTC
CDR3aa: CASSLDAIIYGYTF

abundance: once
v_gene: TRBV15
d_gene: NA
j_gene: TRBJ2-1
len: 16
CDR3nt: TGTGCCACCGGAGGGGTCCGGCAGGAATTAAACAATGAGCAGTTCTTC
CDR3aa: CATGGVRQELNNEQFF

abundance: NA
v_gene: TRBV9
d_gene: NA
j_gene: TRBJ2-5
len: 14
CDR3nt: TGTGCCAGCAGCGTAGGGGGAGGTCGAGAGACCCAGTACTTC
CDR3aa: CASSVGGGRETQYF

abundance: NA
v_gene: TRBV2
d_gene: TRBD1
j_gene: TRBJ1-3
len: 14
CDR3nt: TGTGCCACTACTCGGAGGGGGCCTGGAAACACCATATATTTT
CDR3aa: CATTRRGPGNTIYF

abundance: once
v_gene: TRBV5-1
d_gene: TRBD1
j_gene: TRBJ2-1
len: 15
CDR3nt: TGCGCCAGCAGCTTGGAGGGGACAGGGTCCAATGAGCAGTTCTTC
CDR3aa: CASSLEGTGSNEQFF

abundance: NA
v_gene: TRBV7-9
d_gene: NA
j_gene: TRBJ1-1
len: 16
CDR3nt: TGTGCCAGCAGCTTACCCAGATCCGGGGAACAAACTGAAGCTTTCTTT
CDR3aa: CASSLPRSGEQTEAFF

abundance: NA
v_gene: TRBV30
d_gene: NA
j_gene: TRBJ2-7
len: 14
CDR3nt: TGTGCCTGGAGCCAAGCGGCCCCGGGGTACGAGCAGTACTTC
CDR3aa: CAWSQAAPGYEQYF

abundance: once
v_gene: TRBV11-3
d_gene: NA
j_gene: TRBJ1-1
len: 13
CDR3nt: TGTGCCAGCAGCCGACAGGCGCCGGGGGGCGCTTTCTTT
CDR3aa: CASSRQAPGGAFF

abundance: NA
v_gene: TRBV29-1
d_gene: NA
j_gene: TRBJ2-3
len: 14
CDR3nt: TGCAGCGTTGAAGGGTTGGTAGCGTCGGATACGCAGTATTTT
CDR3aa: CSVEGLVASDTQYF

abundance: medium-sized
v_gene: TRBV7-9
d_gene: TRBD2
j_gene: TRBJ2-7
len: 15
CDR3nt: TGTGCCAGCAGCGGCCGACTAGCGAATACCTACGAGCAGTACTTC
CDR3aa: CASSGRLANTYEQYF

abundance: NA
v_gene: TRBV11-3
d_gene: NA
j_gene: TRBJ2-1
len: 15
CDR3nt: TGTGCCAGCAGCTTTCCGGGAGCTACCTACAATGAGCAGTTCTTC
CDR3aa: CASSFPGATYNEQFF

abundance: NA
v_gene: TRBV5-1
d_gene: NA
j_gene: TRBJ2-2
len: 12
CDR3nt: TGCGCCAGCAGCCTGAACACCGGGGAGCTGTTTTTT
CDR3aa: CASSLNTGELFF

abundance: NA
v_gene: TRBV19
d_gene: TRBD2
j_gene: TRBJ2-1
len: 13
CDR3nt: TGTGCCACCGGGACTAGCATCTACAATGAGCAGTTCTTC
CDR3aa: CATGTSIYNEQFF

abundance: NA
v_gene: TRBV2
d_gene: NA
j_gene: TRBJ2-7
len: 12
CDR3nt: TGTGCCAGCAGACCAGGGACATACGAGCAGTACTTC
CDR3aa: CASRPGTYEQYF

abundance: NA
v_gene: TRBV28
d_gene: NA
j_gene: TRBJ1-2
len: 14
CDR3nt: TGTGCCAGCAGTTTTCAGGGGAGCGGCTATGGCTACACCTTC
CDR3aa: CASSFQGSGYGYTF

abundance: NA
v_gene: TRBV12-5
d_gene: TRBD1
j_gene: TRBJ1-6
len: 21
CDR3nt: TGTGCTAGTGGTTTTTACGTGCCAGGCCGGGACAGAGTTCCCTATAATTCACCCCTCCACTTT
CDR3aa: CASGFYVPGRDRVPYNSPLHF

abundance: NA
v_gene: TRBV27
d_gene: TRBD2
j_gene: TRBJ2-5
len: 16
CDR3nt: TGTGCCAGCAGTTTATCGGGGCTAGCGGGTATAGAGACCCAGTACTTC
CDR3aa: CASSLSGLAGIETQYF

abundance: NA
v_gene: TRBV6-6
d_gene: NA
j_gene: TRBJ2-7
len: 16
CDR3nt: TGTGCCAGCAGTTACTCGATTGAGATTAAAACCTACGAGCAGTACTTC
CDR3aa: CASSYSIEIKTYEQYF

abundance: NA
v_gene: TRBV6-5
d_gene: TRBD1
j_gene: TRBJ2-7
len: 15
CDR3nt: TGTGCCAGCAGACATAGGGACAGGAGTTCCTACGAGCAGTACTTC
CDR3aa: CASRHRDRSSYEQYF

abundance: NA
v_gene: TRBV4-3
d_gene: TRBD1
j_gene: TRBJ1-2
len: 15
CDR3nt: TGCGCCAGCAGCCAAGTGGGACAGGGGGTTGAGGGCTACACCTTC
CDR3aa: CASSQVGQGVEGYTF

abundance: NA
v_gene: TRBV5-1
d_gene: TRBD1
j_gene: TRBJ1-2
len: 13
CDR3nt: TGCGCCAGCAGCCTTGACAGGGCCTGGGGCTACACCTTC
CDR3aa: CASSLDRAWGYTF

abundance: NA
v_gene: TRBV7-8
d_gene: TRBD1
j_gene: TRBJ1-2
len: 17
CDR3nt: TGTGCCAGCAGCTTATCGACAGGGATCATAGCTAACTATGGCTACACCTTC
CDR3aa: CASSLSTGIIANYGYTF

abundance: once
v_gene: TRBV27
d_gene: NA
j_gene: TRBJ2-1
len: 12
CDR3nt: TGTGCCAGCACAGGGCCAAGGGATGAGCAGTTCTTC
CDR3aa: CASTGPRDEQFF

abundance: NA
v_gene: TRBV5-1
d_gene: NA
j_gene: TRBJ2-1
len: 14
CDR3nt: TGCGCCAGCAGCTCACAGGGTGAACTACGCCCTCAGTTCTTC
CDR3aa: CASSSQGELRPQFF

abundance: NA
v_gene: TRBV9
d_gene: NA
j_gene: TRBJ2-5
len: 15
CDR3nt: TGTGCCAGCAGCGACCACGGGGTCTCGCAGGAGACCCAGTACTTC
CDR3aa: CASSDHGVSQETQYF

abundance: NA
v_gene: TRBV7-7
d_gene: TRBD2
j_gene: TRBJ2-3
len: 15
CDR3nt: TGTGCCAGCAGCCAAACTAGCGGGGGAAGGGATACGCAGTATTTT
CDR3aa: CASSQTSGGRDTQYF

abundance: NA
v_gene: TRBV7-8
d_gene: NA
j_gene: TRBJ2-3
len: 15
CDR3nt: TGTGCCAGCAGCCGGGGGTTTATTAGCACAGATACGCAGTATTTT
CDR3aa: CASSRGFISTDTQYF

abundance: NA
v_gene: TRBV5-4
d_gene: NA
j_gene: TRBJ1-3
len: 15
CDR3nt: TGTGCCAGCAGCCAGGACAAACCCTCTGGAAACACCATATATTTT
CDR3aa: CASSQDKPSGNTIYF

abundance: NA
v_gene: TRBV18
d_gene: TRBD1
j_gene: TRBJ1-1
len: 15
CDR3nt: TGTGCCAGCTCACGGCCCGGGACAGGGAACACTGAAGCTTTCTTT
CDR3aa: CASSRPGTGNTEAFF

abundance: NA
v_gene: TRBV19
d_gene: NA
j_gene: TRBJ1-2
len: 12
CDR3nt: TGTGCCAGTACGGGGGGGAACGATGGCTACACCTTC
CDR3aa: CASTGGNDGYTF

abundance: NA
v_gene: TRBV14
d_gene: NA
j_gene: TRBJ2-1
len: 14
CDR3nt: TGTGCCAGCAGCCAAGTCCCCTGGACTGTAGAGCAGTTCTTC
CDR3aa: CASSQVPWTVEQFF

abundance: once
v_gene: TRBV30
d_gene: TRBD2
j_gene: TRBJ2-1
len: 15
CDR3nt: TGTGCCTGGACCCCGGGACTAGCGGGGGGGAGATCACAGTTCTTC
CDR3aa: CAWTPGLAGGRSQFF